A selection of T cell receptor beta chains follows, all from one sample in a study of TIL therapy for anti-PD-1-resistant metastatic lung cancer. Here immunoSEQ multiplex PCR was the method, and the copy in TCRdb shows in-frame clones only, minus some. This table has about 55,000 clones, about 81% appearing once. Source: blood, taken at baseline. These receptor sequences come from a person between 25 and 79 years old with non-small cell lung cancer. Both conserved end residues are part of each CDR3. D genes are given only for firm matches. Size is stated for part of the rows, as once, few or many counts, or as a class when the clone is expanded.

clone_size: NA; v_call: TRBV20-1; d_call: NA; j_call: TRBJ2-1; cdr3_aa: CSGEGGVQFF; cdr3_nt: TGCAGTGGGGAAGGAGGGGTGCAGTTCTTC
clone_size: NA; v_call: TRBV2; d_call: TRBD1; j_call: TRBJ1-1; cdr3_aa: CASRVQGASNTEAFF; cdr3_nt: TGTGCCAGCAGAGTACAGGGGGCGTCGAATACTGAAGCTTTCTTT
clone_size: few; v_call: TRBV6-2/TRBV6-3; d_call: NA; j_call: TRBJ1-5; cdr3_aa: CASSLLGRFQPQHF; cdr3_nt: TGTGCCAGCAGCCTACTCGGAAGGTTCCAGCCCCAGCATTTT
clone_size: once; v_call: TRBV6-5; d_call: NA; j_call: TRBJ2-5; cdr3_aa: CASSYSRAAQETQYF; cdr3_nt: TGTGCCAGCAGTTACTCGAGAGCGGCCCAAGAGACCCAGTACTTC
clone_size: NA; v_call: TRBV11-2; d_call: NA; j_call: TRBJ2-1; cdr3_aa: CASSLESSNEQFF; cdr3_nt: TGTGCCAGCAGCTTGGAGAGTTCTAATGAGCAGTTCTTC
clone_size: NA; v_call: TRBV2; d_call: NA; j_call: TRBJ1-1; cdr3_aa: CASTEGGRATEAFF; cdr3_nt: TGTGCCAGCACGGAGGGGGGGCGGGCCACTGAAGCTTTCTTT
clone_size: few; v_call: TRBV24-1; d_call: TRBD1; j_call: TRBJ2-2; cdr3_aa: CATSDGQGVSGELFF; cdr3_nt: TGTGCCACCAGTGATGGACAGGGGGTTAGTGGGGAGCTGTTTTTT
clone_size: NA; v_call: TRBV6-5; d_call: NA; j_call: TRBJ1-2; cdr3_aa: CATRGGGAYGYTF; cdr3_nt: TGTGCCACCAGAGGCGGGGGCGCCTATGGCTACACCTTC
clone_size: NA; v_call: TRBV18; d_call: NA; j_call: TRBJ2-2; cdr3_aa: CASSPTIEPATNTGELFF; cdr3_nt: TGTGCCAGCTCACCGACAATAGAACCGGCTACGAACACCGGGGAGCTGTTTTTT
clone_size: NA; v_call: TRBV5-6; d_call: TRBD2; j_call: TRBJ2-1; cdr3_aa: CASSPGLAYNEQFF; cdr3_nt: TGTGCCAGCAGCCCGGGACTAGCTTACAATGAGCAGTTCTTC
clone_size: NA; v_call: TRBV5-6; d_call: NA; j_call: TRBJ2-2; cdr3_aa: CASSLVRYGELFF; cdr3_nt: TGTGCCAGCAGCTTGGTCAGGTACGGGGAGCTGTTTTTT
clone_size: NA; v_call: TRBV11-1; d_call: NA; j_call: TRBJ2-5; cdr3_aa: CASSLSQKETQYF; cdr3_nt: TGTGCCAGCAGCTTAAGCCAGAAAGAGACCCAGTACTTC
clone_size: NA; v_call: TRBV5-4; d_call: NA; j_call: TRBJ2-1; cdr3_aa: CASRYGPREPYNEQFF; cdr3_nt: TGTGCCAGCAGGTACGGGCCGCGGGAACCCTACAATGAGCAGTTCTTC
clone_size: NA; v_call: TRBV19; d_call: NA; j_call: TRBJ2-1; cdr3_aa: CASSIGQGGSEQFF; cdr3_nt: TGTGCCAGTAGTATTGGGCAGGGTGGGAGTGAGCAGTTCTTC
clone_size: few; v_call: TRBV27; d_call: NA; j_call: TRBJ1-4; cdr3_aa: CASRKSAANEKLFF; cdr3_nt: TGTGCCAGCAGGAAAAGCGCAGCTAATGAAAAACTGTTTTTT
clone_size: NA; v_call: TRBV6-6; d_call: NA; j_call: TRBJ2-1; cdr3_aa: CASSPGVAEPIRQFF; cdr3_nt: TGTGCCAGCAGCCCCGGGGTAGCGGAGCCAATCAGGCAGTTCTTC
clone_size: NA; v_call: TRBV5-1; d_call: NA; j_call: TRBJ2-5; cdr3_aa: CASSSGWGQETQYF; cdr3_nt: TGCGCCAGCAGCTCTGGTTGGGGACAAGAGACCCAGTACTTC
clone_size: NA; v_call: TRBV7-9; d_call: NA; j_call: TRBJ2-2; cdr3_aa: CASSGGTGELFF; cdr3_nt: TGTGCCAGCAGCGGGGGGACCGGGGAGCTGTTTTTT
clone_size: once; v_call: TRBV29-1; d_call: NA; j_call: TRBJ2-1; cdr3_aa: CSADVWDEQFF; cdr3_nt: TGCAGCGCCGACGTTTGGGATGAGCAGTTCTTC
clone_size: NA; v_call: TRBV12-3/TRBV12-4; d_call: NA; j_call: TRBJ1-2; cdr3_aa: CASSRGQMAGYTF; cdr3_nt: TGTGCCAGCAGCCGGGGCCAGATGGCTGGCTACACCTTC
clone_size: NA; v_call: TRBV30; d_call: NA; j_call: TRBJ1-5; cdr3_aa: CAWNTGGPNQPQHF; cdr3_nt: TGTGCCTGGAACACGGGGGGGCCCAATCAGCCCCAGCATTTT
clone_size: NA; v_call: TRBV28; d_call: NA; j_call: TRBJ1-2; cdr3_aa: CASSFPRGNYGYTF; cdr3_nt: TGTGCCAGCAGTTTCCCCCGCGGTAACTATGGCTACACCTTC
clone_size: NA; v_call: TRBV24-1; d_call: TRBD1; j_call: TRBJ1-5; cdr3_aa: CATSERGLGNQPQHF; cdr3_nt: TGTGCCACCAGTGAAAGGGGGCTCGGCAATCAGCCCCAGCATTTT
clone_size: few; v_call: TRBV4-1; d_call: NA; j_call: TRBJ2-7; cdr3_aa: CASSQDYLAGFEQYF; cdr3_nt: TGCGCCAGCAGCCAAGATTATCTAGCTGGGTTCGAGCAGTACTTC
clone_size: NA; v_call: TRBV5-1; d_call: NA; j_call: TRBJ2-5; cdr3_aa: CASSLEGKTQYF; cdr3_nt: TGCGCCAGCAGCTTGGAAGGAAAGACCCAGTACTTC
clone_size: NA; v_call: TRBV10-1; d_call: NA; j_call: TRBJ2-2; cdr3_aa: CASSESRTTGELFF; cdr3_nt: TGCGCCAGCAGTGAGTCCCGGACCACCGGGGAGCTGTTTTTT